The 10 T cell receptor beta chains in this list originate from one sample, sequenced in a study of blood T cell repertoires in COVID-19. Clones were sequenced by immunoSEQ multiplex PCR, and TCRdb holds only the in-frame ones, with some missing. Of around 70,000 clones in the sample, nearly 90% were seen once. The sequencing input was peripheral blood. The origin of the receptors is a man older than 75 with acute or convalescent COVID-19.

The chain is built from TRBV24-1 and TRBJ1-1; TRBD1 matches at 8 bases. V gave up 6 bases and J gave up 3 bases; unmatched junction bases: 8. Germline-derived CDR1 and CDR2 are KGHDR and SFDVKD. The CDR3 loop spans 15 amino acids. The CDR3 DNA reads TGTGCCACCAGTACAACAGGGGGTAGGGACACTGAAGCTTTCTTT. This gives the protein CATSTTGGRDTEAFF.

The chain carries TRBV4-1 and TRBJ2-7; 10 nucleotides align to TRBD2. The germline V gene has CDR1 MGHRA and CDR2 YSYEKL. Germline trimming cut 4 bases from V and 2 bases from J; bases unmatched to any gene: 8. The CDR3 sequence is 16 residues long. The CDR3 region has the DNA TGCGCCAGCAGCCGGGATACTAGCGGGATTACCTACGAGCAGTACTTC. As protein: CASSRDTSGITYEQYF.

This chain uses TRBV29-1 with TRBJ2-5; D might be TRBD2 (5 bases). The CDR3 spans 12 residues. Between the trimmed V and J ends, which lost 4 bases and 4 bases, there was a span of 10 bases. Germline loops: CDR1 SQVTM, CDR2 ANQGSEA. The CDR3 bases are TGCAGCGTTGTATCGAGCGGAGAGACCCAGTACTTC. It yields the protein CSVVSSGETQYF.

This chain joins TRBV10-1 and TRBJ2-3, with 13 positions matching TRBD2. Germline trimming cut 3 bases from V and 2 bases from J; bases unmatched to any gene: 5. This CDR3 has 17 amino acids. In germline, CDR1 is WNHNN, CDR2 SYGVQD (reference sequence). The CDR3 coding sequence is TGCGCCAGCAGTGACCCAGGACTAGCGGGGGACACAGATACGCAGTATTTT. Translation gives CASSDPGLAGDTDTQYF.

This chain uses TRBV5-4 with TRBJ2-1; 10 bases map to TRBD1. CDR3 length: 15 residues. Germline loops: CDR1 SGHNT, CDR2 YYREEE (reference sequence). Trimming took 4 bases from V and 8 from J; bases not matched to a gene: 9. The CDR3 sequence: CASSPPGQGTDEQFF. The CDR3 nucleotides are TGTGCCAGCAGCCCTCCGGGACAGGGGACGGATGAGCAGTTCTTC.

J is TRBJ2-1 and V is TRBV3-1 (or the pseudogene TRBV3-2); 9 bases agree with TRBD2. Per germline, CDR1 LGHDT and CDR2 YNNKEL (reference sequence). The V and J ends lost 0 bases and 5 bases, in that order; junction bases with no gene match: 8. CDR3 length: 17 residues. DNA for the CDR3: TGTGCCAGCAGCCAAGAGATCCTAGCGGGACTTAACAATGAGCAGTTCTTC. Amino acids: CASSQEILAGLNNEQFF.

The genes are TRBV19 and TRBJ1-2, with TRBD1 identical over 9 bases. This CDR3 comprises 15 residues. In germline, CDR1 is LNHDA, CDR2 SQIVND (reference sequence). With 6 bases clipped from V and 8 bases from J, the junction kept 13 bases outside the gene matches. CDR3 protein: CASRLSGQGNAGYTF. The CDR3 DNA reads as TGTGCCAGTAGACTCTCCGGACAGGGGAATGCGGGCTACACCTTC.

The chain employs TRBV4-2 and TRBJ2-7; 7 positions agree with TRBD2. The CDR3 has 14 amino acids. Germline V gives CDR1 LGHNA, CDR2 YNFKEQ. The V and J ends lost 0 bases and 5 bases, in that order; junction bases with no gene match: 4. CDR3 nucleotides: TGTGCCAGCAGCCAAGATTGGGGGGGACACGAGCAGTACTTC. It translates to CASSQDWGGHEQYF.

The DNA of the CDR3 is TGTGCCAGCAGCCCAGCGCACTCTGGAAACACCATATATTTT. Encoded protein: CASSPAHSGNTIYF. The rearrangement links TRBV3-1 (or the pseudogene TRBV3-2) to TRBJ1-3, with unresolved D. Per germline, CDR1 LGHDT and CDR2 YNNKEL (reference sequence). Trimming removed 4 bases from V and 0 bases from J, with 7 bases in between. CDR3 length equals 14 residues.

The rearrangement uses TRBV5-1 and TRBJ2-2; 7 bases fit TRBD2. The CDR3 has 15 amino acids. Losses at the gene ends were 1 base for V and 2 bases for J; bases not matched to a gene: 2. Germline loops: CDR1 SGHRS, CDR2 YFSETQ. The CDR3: CASSLSGTNTGELFF. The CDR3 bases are TGCGCCAGCAGCTTGAGCGGGACTAACACCGGGGAGCTGTTTTTT.